The 4 T cell receptor beta chains given below trace back to one sample, sequenced in a study of cytomegalovirus exposure and HLA in healthy donors. 13 Jbeta primers and 60 Vbeta primers were used for the PCR. Clones were sequenced by immunoSEQ multiplex PCR, and TCRdb holds only the in-frame ones, with some missing. In the table there are about 160,000 clones, about 76% of which are singletons. Sequenced material: PBMCs. The receptors come from a human donor in good health.

This chain links TRBV2 with TRBJ1-1; a weak D match, TRBD1 (6 bases). CDR1 is SNHLY, CDR2 FYNNEI, per germline. The ends were cut back, 8 bases at V and 6 bases at J, with 16 bases in the middle. The CDR3 runs 13 residues. CDR3 amino acids: CASVDSKVAEAFF. The CDR3 coding sequence is TGTGCCAGCGTGGACAGCAAGGTGGCTGAAGCTTTCTTT.

The V and J genes are TRBV30 and TRBJ2-2; a possible D gene is TRBD2 (7 bases). Germline lookup yields CDR1 GTSNPN and CDR2 SVGIG (reference sequence). V lost 2 bases, J lost 6 bases, and 13 bases lay in between. This CDR3 spans 14 amino acids. CDR3 in amino acids: CAWSPRGAPGELFF. DNA of the CDR3: TGTGCCTGGAGTCCCCGGGGGGCCCCCGGGGAGCTGTTTTTT.

The chain employs TRBV27 and TRBJ1-1, with 8 bases fitting TRBD1. The J segment lost 4 bases and the V segment lost 8 bases, leaving 9 bases of the junction unmatched. Per germline, CDR1 MNHEY and CDR2 SMNVEV (reference sequence). The CDR3 spans 14 residues. This CDR3 is CASRLDRGRTEAFF. In nucleotides, the CDR3 is TGTGCCAGCCGGTTAGACAGGGGACGCACTGAAGCTTTCTTT.

V gene TRBV27 combines with J gene TRBJ2-2, with a weak D call TRBD2 (6 bases). The V gene lost 2 bases and the J gene lost 3 bases, with 16 bases spanning the gap. CDR3 length equals 17 residues. The V gene's germline CDR1 is MNHEY and CDR2 SMNVEV (reference sequence). CDR3 DNA sequence: TGTGCCAGCAGTTTAGTTATTGTGGGAGGCTACACCGGGGAGCTGTTTTTT. It encodes CASSLVIVGGYTGELFF.